Detailed here is one T cell receptor beta chain. Documented treatment: some 20 received Ad26.COV2.S at low or high dose, single or two shots; 5 received placebo; per-sample allocation not given. All samples were drawn on day 63, counting from the first vaccine or placebo injection. An adult aged 18-55 years in Boston served as the donor. Its platform was an Ad26 vector, and its expressed antigen was Wuhan-strain SARS-CoV-2 spike. This sample stems from a study of Ad26.COV2.S vaccination and SARS-CoV-2 variants. Overall study context: By the intramuscular route, Ad26.COV2.S was given once, or twice 56 days apart.

The CDR3 covers 17 residues. Trimming at V came to 1 base and at J to 4 bases, leaving 10 bases not matched to a gene. Germline lookup yields CDR1 MGHRA and CDR2 YSYEKL. The method was immunoSEQ multiplex PCR; TCRdb's version includes in-frame clones alone and lacks a portion of them. This table has about 420,000 clones, 85% to 90% appearing once. The V and J genes are TRBV4-1 and TRBJ1-2; TRBD1 matches at 9 bases. Material: peripheral blood, obtained in a trial of Ad26.COV2.S vaccine versus placebo. The receptor was isolated from a person aged 18-65 years who received the Ad26.COV2.S COVID-19 vaccine or a placebo. The CDR3 DNA is TGCGCCAGCAGCCAAGGAGCCTACAGGGGGCGTCCCTATGGCTACACCTTC. Residues: CASSQGAYRGRPYGYTF.